This TCR beta chain was observed in a study of T-cell reconstitution after alpha-beta-depleted transplantation in children. This clonotype was seen only a few times. A library of TCRbeta sequences, prepared with unique molecular identifiers, was generated. Via MiXCR, TCRdb re-called the PCR reads, giving one row per CDR3 protein. The table shows roughly 74,000 distinct CDR3 sequences, with about a sixth occurring only once. The CDR3 is 14 amino acids. Trimming cost V 4 bases and J 2 bases, with 10 bases left between them. Specimen: PBMCs, mostly from graft donor cells, collected 360 days after TCRalphabeta/CD19-depleted stem cell transplant. The receptor comes from a male patient under 10 years old who had a stem cell transplant for acute lymphoblastic leukemia, so the T cells may come from the graft donor. This rearrangement joins TRBV12-3 or TRBV12-4 to TRBJ2-3; possible D gene TRBD1, 6 bases. CDR3 residues: CASSWTGHTDTQYF. The CDR3 region has the DNA TGTGCCAGCAGTTGGACGGGACACACAGATACGCAGTATTTT.